This T cell receptor beta chain comes out of a study of human T cells and chemical hapten exposure. This clonotype appeared many times. The CDR3 sequence is 14 residues long. Trimming removed 5 bases from V and 4 bases from J; junction bases left unmatched: 3. Germline assignment: CDR1 MNHEY and CDR2 SVGEGT. As for time point: pre-sensitization, week 0. Treatment noted: therapeutic diphenylcyclopropenone sensitization with weekly scalp DPC. A single record per CDR3 protein comes from TCRdb applying MiXCR to the RACE reads. Of 350,000 to 450,000 distinct CDR3 sequences in the sample, 5.1% were seen once.

The V call is TRBV6-2 or TRBV6-3, the J call TRBJ2-1; 9 nucleotides line up with TRBD2. This material consisted of whole blood, taken in connection with sensitization to the hapten diphenylcyclopropenone (DPC). The sequence came from a woman aged 45-59 years with alopecia areata. Some clones in this sample may be carry-over from other donors' samples. The CDR3 sequence is CASSRTSEYNEQFF. CDR3 DNA: TGTGCCAGCAGTCGGACTAGCGAATACAATGAGCAGTTCTTC.